The present T cell receptor (beta chain) was sequenced within a study of blood T cell repertoires in COVID-19. Study background: Nucleic acid was either cDNA or gDNA, and it came from T cells, B-cell-depleted T cells, or PBMCs.

Per the authors' pipeline: Estimates of nucleated cell counts were drawn from the amplification of reference gene primers. Profiling relied on immunoSEQ multiplex PCR, and the TCRdb table lists in-frame clones only, not all of them. That table supplies the V and J calls and clone size; D and trimming were determined from the DNA. The sample yields around 250,000 clones, roughly 89% seen once. The CDR3 contains 10 residues. CDR1 is SNHLY and CDR2 is FYNNEI in the germline V gene. V was trimmed by 7 bases and J by 3 bases, leaving 3 bases between them. This chain connects TRBV2 to TRBJ2-5; unclear D gene. The specimen sequenced was peripheral blood. This TCR came from a woman aged 40 to 50 who had recovered from COVID-19. This chain's CDR3 is CASTEETQYF. The CDR3, as DNA: TGTGCCAGCACGGAAGAGACCCAGTACTTC.